This T cell receptor beta chain derives from a study of cytomegalovirus exposure and HLA in healthy donors. Whole-study context: Some 85 million unique TCRs, all from HLA-typed donors, were included in an early release of the data.

The CDR3 has 13 residues. From germline, CDR1 is SQVTM and CDR2 ANQGSEA. This clone was counted once. Its antigen remains unknown. An end of the junction does not agree with germline; a read error may underlie this. Study conclusions and caveats: Reported findings show TCR beta sequences accurately forecast HLA-A and HLA-B alleles in most subjects. Links to common viral pathogens appeared, in a later analysis, for several of the most significant clusters. One variant, a missense change in DCLRE1C, was linked in a later analysis to TCR beta V- and J-gene trimming.

The PCR employed 60 Vbeta primers together with 13 Jbeta primers. TCRdb's copy holds only in-frame clones and misses some; the assay was immunoSEQ multiplex PCR. This table has 150,000 to 200,000 clones, over 60% appearing once. The source material was PBMCs. This chain uses TRBV29-1 with TRBJ2-5; D remains ambiguous. The sequence came from a woman aged 50 to 60 in good health and CMV-seronegative. The chain's CDR3 is CSVQEDIQETQYF. The CDR3 DNA sequence: TGCAGCGTTCAAGAAGACATCCAAGAGACCCAGTACTTC. Together with reference TRBV29-1 and TRBJ2-5, the CDR3 gives the full variable domain: SAVISQKPSRDICQRGTSLTIQCQVDSQVTMMFWYRQQPGQSLTLIATANQGSEATYESGFVIDKFPISRPNLTFSTLTVSNMSPEDSSIYLCSVQEDIQETQYFGPGTRLLVL.